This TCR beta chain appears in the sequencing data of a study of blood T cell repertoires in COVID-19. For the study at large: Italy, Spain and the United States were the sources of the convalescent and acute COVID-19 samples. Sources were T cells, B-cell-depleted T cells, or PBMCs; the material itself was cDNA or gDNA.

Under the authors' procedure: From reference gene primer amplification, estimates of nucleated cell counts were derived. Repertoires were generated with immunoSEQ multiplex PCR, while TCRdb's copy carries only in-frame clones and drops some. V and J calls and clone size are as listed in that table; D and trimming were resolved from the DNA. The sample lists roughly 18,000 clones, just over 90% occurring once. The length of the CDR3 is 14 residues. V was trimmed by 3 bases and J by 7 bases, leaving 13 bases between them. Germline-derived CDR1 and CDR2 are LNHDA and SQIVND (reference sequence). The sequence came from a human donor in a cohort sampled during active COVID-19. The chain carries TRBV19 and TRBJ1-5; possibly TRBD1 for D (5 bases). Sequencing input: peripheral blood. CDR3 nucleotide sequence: TGTGCCAGTAGTATGGTCAGGGTGGACCAGCCCCAGCATTTT. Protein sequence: CASSMVRVDQPQHF. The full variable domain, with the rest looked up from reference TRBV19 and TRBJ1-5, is DGGITQSPKYLFRKEGQNVTLSCEQNLNHDAMYWYRQDPGQGLRLIYYSQIVNDFQKGDIAEGYSVSREKKESFPLTVTSAQKNPTAFYLCASSMVRVDQPQHFGDGTRLSIL.